Listed below are T cell receptor beta chains from one sample, sequenced in a study of blood T cell repertoires in COVID-19. Profiling relied on immunoSEQ multiplex PCR, and the TCRdb table lists in-frame clones only, not all of them. The table records approximately 330,000 clones, nearly 90% of them present only once. What was sequenced was peripheral blood. The receptors originated from a woman aged 35 to 49 with COVID-19, enrolled during active disease. Each CDR3 is given with its conserved first and last residue. The D gene is left open where the match is weak. Part of the rows lack a size; the others show once, few, many or a class for expanded clones.

once,TRBV7-3,TRBD2,TRBJ2-1,TGTGCCAGCAGCGGAACCTCCGGCGGGACTAGCGGGGTTAATGAGCAGTTCTTC,CASSGTSGGTSGVNEQFF
NA,TRBV4-1,NA,TRBJ1-1,TGCGCCAGCAGCTTCCGCCGGGACAACGATCTATTCTTT,CASSFRRDNDLFF
NA,TRBV9,TRBD2,TRBJ2-7,TGTGCCAGCAGCGAGGGACTAGCGACGTCCTACGAGCAGTACTTC,CASSEGLATSYEQYF
NA,TRBV9,NA,TRBJ1-2,TGTGCCAGCAGCACCCCCCCTGGCGGCTACACCTTC,CASSTPPGGYTF
NA,TRBV7-2,TRBD2,TRBJ2-5,TGTGCCAGCAGCTCACGCTCGACTAGCGGGGAGACCCAGTACTTC,CASSSRSTSGETQYF
NA,TRBV20-1,NA,TRBJ2-7,TGCAGTGCTAGTTTGGATGCCTCGGTGCGGGAGCAGTACTTC,CSASLDASVREQYF
once,TRBV6-5,NA,TRBJ2-7,TGTGCCAGCAGTTTAGCAGCCTCCTACGAGCAGTACTTC,CASSLAASYEQYF
NA,TRBV7-2,TRBD1,TRBJ2-2,TGTGCCAGCAGCTCGGGACAGGTGAACACCGGGGAGCTGTTTTTT,CASSSGQVNTGELFF
NA,TRBV25-1,NA,TRBJ1-1,TGTGCCAGCACACTTTACAGCGAAGCTTTCTTT,CASTLYSEAFF
NA,TRBV6-5,TRBD2,TRBJ2-3,TGTGCCAGCAGCCGCTCACTAGCGGGAGTAGATACGCAGTATTTT,CASSRSLAGVDTQYF
NA,TRBV30,NA,TRBJ1-5,TGTGCGTCTGGACAGAAAAGCAATCAGCCCCAGCATTTT,CASGQKSNQPQHF
few,TRBV28,TRBD1,TRBJ2-1,TGTGCCAGCAGAACAGGGGGAACCTACAATGAGCAGTTCTTC,CASRTGGTYNEQFF
few,TRBV28,NA,TRBJ1-2,TGTGCCAGCAGTAAAGGGGGGGCGAGGGGCTACACCTTC,CASSKGGARGYTF
NA,TRBV6-2/TRBV6-3,NA,TRBJ2-5,TGTGCCAGCAGTTACAGCCTAATCGGGGAGACCCAGTACTTC,CASSYSLIGETQYF
NA,TRBV19,TRBD1,TRBJ1-4,TGTGCCAGTAGTCATTCTCTAAGGGGGCTGATCGGGAGTAGTGAAAAACTGTTTTTT,CASSHSLRGLIGSSEKLFF
NA,TRBV28,NA,TRBJ1-2,TGTGCCAGCAGTTTTACAGGCCGAGCTAACTATGGCTACACCTTC,CASSFTGRANYGYTF
NA,TRBV18,NA,TRBJ1-1,TGTGCCAGCTCACCATCCCAGGGTGGAGCTTTCTTT,CASSPSQGGAFF
NA,TRBV5-1,NA,TRBJ1-1,TGCGCCAGCTCCGAACAGGGTAACACTGAAGCTTTCTTT,CASSEQGNTEAFF
NA,TRBV6-6,TRBD1,TRBJ1-1,TGTGCCAGCACCTTACGGCAGGGGGCGGGGAACACTGAAGCTTTCTTT,CASTLRQGAGNTEAFF
once,TRBV18,TRBD1,TRBJ1-5,TGTGCCAGCTCACCATCGGGACAGGTCGGCAATCAGCCCCAGCATTTT,CASSPSGQVGNQPQHF